This TCR beta chain was documented in a study of T cells expressing NK-cell markers. The CDR3 sequence is 13 residues long. CDR1 is MNHEY, CDR2 SVGEGT, per germline. Reanalyzing the 5' RACE reads, TCRdb keeps one entry per CDR3 protein, without DNA. The listing contains over 350,000 distinct CDR3 sequences. The chain employs TRBV6-2 or TRBV6-3 and TRBJ1-6; TCRdb returns TRBD1, unconfirmable since there is no DNA. The receptor's source is a woman aged 50 to 65 in good health. Sequenced: blood T cells: a sorted CD56 or NKG2C T cell subset, CD4+ or CD8+ T cells, or bulk PBMC T cells (not recorded which). This CDR3 reads CATQDSAVLALHF.